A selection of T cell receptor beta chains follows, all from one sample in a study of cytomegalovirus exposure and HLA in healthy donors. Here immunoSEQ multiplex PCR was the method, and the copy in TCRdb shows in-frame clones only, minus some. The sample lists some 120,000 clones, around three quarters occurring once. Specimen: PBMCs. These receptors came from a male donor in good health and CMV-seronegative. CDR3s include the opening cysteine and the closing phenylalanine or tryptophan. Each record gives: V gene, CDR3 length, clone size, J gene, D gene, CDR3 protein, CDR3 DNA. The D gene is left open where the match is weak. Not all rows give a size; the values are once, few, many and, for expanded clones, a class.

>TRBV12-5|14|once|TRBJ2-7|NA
CASGFRQDGREQYF
TGTGCTAGTGGTTTCCGACAGGACGGTCGCGAGCAGTACTTC
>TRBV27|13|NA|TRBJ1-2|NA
CASSFSRTGSYTF
TGTGCCAGCAGTTTCAGCAGGACCGGGAGCTACACCTTC
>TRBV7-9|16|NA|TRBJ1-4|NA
CASSLAGGARNEKLFF
TGTGCCAGCAGCTTAGCAGGGGGGGCCAGAAATGAAAAACTGTTTTTT
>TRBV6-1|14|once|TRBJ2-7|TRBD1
CASSATATGDEQYF
TGTGCCAGCAGCGCAACGGCGACAGGGGACGAGCAGTACTTC
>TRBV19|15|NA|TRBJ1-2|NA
CASNADSLSNYGYTF
TGTGCCAGTAACGCCGACAGTTTATCAAACTATGGCTACACCTTC
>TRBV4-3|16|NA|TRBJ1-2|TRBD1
CASSLGRDSLFYGYTF
TGCGCCAGCAGCCTTGGCCGGGACAGCCTCTTCTATGGCTACACCTTC
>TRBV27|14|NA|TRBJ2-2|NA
CASSLRRVGGELFF
TGTGCCAGCAGCCTCCGGAGAGTGGGCGGGGAGCTGTTTTTT
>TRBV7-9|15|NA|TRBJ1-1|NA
CASSFYKQENTEAFF
TGTGCCAGCAGTTTTTATAAACAGGAAAACACTGAAGCTTTCTTT
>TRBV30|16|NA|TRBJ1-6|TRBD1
CAWSQAGGFSNSPLHF
TGTGCCTGGTCCCAGGCAGGGGGCTTTTCTAATTCACCCCTCCACTTT
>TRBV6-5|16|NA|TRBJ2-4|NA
CASSYRQGWTKNIQYF
TGTGCCAGCAGTTATCGGCAGGGTTGGACCAAAAACATTCAGTACTTC
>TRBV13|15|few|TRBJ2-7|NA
CASSGWTTSSYEQYF
TGTGCCAGCAGCGGATGGACTACCTCCTCCTACGAGCAGTACTTC
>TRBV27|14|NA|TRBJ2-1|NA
CASRTTGFGNEQFF
TGTGCCAGCAGGACGACAGGTTTTGGCAATGAGCAGTTCTTC
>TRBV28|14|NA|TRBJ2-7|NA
CASSLFSLGDEQYF
TGTGCCAGCAGTTTGTTTTCTCTGGGAGACGAGCAGTACTTC
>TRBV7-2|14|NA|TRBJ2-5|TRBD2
CASSFQSGGETQYF
TGTGCCAGCAGCTTTCAATCGGGGGGTGAGACCCAGTACTTC
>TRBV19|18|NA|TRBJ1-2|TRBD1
CASSIGFLDRAPSSGYTF
TGTGCCAGTAGTATTGGGTTCCTGGACAGGGCCCCCTCCTCCGGCTACACCTTC
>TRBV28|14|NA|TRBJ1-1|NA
CASSLPGLDTEAFF
TGTGCCAGCAGTTTGCCAGGGTTGGACACTGAAGCTTTCTTT
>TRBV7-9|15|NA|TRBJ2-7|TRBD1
CASSLGGTGDYEQYF
TGTGCCAGCAGCTTAGGGGGGACAGGGGACTACGAGCAGTACTTC
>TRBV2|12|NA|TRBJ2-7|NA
CASTGDGYEQYF
TGTGCCAGCACCGGAGACGGCTACGAGCAGTACTTC
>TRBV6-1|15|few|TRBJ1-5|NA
CASSSFHTVNQPQHF
TGTGCCAGCAGTTCGTTCCACACAGTGAACCAGCCCCAGCATTTT
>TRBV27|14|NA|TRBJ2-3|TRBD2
CASSALAGWNTQYF
TGTGCCAGCAGTGCACTAGCGGGATGGAATACGCAGTATTTT
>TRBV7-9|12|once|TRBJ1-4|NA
CSSSPPGGELFF
TGTTCCAGCAGCCCACCCGGGGGAGAACTGTTTTTT
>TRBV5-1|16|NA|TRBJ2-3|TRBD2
CASSLRPSGGTDTQYF
TGCGCCAGCAGCTTGAGGCCTAGCGGAGGCACAGATACGCAGTATTTT
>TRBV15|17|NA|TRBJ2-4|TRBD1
CATSRAGQGSSKNIQYF
TGTGCCACCAGCAGGGCCGGACAGGGGTCGAGCAAAAACATTCAGTACTTC
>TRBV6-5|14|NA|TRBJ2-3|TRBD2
CASSYTSGTDTQYF
TGTGCCAGCAGTTATACTAGCGGAACAGATACGCAGTATTTT
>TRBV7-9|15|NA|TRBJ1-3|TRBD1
CSSRRDRGSGNTIYF
TGTTCCAGCAGAAGAGACAGGGGTTCTGGAAACACCATATATTTT
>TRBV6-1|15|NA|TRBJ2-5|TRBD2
CASSSLAGGLETQYF
TGTGCCAGCAGTTCACTAGCGGGGGGGCTCGAGACCCAGTACTTC
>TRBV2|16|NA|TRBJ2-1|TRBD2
CASSEARAGAYNEQFF
TGTGCCAGCAGTGAAGCGCGAGCGGGAGCGTACAATGAGCAGTTCTTC
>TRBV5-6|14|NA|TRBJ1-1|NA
CASSLAGKNTEAFF
TGTGCCAGCAGCTTGGCAGGAAAGAACACTGAAGCTTTCTTT
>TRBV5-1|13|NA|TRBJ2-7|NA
CASRSSDPYEQYF
TGCGCCAGCCGATCTAGCGACCCCTACGAGCAGTACTTC
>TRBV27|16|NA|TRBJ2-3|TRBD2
CASSLRAGGGRDTQYF
TGTGCCAGCAGTTTAAGAGCGGGAGGGGGCAGGGATACGCAGTATTTT
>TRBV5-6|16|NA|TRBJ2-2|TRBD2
CASRKNGLEFTEELFF
TGTGCCAGCAGGAAGAACGGACTAGAGTTCACCGAGGAGCTGTTTTTT
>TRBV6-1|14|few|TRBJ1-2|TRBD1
CASETGTGYYGYTF
TGTGCCAGCGAAACAGGGACAGGGTACTATGGCTACACCTTC
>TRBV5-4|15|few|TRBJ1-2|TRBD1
CASRAPGQGARRDTF
TGTGCCAGCAGGGCCCCGGGACAGGGGGCGCGAAGAGACACCTTC
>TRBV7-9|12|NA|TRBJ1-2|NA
CASTQGQYGYTF
TGTGCCAGCACCCAAGGACAGTATGGCTACACCTTC
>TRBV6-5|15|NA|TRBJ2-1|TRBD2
CASSVLAGGTNEQFF
TGTGCCAGCAGCGTACTAGCGGGAGGTACCAATGAGCAGTTCTTC
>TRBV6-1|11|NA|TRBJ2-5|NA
CASIARETQYF
TGTGCCAGCATTGCGAGAGAGACCCAGTACTTC
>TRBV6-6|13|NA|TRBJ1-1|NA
CASSLPPGTEAFF
TGTGCCAGCAGTTTACCTCCGGGAACCGAAGCTTTCTTT
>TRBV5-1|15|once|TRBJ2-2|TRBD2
CASSVSGKNTGELFF
TGCGCCAGCAGCGTTAGCGGGAAGAACACCGGGGAGCTGTTTTTT
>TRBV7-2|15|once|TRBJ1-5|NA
CASSPTNSAYQPQHF
TGTGCCAGCAGCCCGACAAATTCAGCATATCAGCCCCAGCATTTT
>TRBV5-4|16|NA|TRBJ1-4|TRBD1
CASSLGPGTGSEKLFF
TGTGCCAGCAGCTTGGGTCCCGGGACAGGGAGTGAAAAACTGTTTTTT
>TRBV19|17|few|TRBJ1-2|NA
CASSAQRSGSPNYGYTF
TGTGCCAGTAGTGCCCAGCGGAGTGGGAGCCCCAACTATGGCTACACCTTC
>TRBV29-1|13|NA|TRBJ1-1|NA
CSVESNSNTEAFF
TGCAGCGTTGAATCCAACAGTAACACTGAAGCTTTCTTT
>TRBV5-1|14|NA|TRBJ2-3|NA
CASSGTSPADTQYF
TGCGCCAGCAGCGGAACTAGCCCCGCAGATACGCAGTATTTT
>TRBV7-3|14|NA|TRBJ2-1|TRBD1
CASSPPGQINEQFF
TGTGCCAGCAGCCCCCCGGGACAGATAAATGAGCAGTTCTTC
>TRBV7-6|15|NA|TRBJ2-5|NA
CASSLIDRSEETQYF
TGTGCCAGCAGCTTAATCGACAGGTCCGAAGAGACCCAGTACTTC
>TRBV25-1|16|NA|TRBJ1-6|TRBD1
CASSVPGQGTDSPLHF
TGTGCCAGCAGTGTTCCCGGACAGGGGACGGATTCACCCCTCCACTTT
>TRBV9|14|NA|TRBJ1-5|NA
CASNDGNSNQPQHF
TGTGCCAGCAACGACGGGAATAGCAATCAGCCCCAGCATTTT
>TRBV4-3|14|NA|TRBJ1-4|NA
CASSQDFGGEKLFF
TGCGCCAGCAGCCAAGATTTTGGGGGGGAAAAACTGTTTTTT
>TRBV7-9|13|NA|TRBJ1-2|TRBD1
CASSSDRGYGYTF
TGTGCCAGCAGTTCGGACAGGGGGTATGGCTACACCTTC
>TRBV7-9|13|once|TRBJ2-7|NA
CASSPPRATEQYF
TGTGCCAGCAGCCCACCCAGGGCGACCGAGCAGTACTTC
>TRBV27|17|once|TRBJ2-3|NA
CASQLTLGALITDTQYF
TGTGCCAGTCAACTAACATTGGGGGCCCTAATCACAGATACGCAGTATTTT
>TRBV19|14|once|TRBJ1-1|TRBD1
CASRTGTGNTEAFF
TGTGCCAGTCGCACCGGGACAGGGAACACTGAAGCTTTCTTT
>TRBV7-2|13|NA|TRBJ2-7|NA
CASSTRIRYEQYF
TGTGCCAGCAGCACCAGGATTCGCTACGAGCAGTACTTC
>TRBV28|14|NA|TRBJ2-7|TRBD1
CASSRDRGTYEQYF
TGTGCCAGCAGCCGGGACAGGGGGACCTACGAGCAGTACTTC
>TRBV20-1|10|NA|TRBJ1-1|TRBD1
CSVRDSEAFF
TGCAGTGTTAGGGACAGTGAAGCTTTCTTT
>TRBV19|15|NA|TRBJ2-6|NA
CASSIGGVGANGLTF
TGTGCCAGTAGTATAGGGGGGGTTGGGGCCAACGGCCTGACTTTC
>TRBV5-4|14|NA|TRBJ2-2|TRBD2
CASSLAGGTGELFF
TGTGCCAGCAGCTTGGCGGGGGGGACCGGGGAGCTGTTTTTT
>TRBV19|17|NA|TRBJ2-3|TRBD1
CASSLRPGQGRGDTQYF
TGTGCCAGTAGTCTACGACCCGGACAGGGCCGGGGAGATACGCAGTATTTT
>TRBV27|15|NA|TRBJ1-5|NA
CASSLTQGSNQPQHF
TGTGCCAGCAGTTTAACCCAGGGTAGCAATCAGCCCCAGCATTTT